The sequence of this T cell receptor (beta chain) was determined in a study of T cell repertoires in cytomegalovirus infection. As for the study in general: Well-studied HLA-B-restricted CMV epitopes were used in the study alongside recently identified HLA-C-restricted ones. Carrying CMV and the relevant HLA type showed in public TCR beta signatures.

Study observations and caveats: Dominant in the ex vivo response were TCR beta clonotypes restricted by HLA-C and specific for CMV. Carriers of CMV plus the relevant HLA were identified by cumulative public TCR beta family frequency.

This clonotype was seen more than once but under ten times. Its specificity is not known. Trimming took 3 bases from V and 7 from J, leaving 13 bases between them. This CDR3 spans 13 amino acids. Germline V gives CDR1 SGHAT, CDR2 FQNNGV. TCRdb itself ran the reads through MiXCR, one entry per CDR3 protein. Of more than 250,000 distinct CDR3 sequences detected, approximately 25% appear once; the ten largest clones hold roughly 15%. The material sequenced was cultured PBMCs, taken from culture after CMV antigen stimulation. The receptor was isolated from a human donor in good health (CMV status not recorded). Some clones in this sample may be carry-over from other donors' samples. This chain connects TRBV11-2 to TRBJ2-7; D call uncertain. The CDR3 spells CASSLTGIGEQYV. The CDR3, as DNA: TGTGCCAGCAGCTTGACCGGAATTGGGGAGCAGTACGTC.